Below are 9 T cell receptor beta chains sequenced from a single sample in a study of blood T cell repertoires in COVID-19. Produced via immunoSEQ multiplex PCR; TCRdb's table is partial and in-frame only. The sample shows about 210,000 clones, 80% to 90% of them seen only once. Sequenced sample: PBMCs or T cells enriched from blood (not recorded which). All receptors come from a man younger than 35 with acute COVID-19.

This chain connects TRBV18 to TRBJ1-2; D ambiguous. The CDR3 is made up of 14 amino acids. The ends were cut back, 4 bases at V and 2 bases at J, with 11 bases in the middle. Germline-derived CDR1 and CDR2 are KGHSH and LQKENI. Written as DNA, the CDR3 is TGTGCCAGCTCACAGTCACAGCTCAACTATGGCTACACCTTC. Protein: CASSQSQLNYGYTF.

The V and J genes are TRBV7-9 and TRBJ2-5; TRBD1 matches 8 bases. CDR1 and CDR2 (germline): SEHNR, FQNEAQ (reference sequence). J was trimmed by 1 base and V by 4 bases; bases with no gene match: 2. The CDR3 is made up of 14 amino acids. The CDR3 DNA sequence: TGTGCCAGCAGCTCGGGGACAGGCCAAGAGACCCAGTACTTC. Its protein is CASSSGTGQETQYF.

J is TRBJ2-3 and V is TRBV5-1, with 8 bases that match TRBD2. Trimming cost V 4 bases and J 5 bases; bases outside gene matches: 9. CDR1 and CDR2 from the germline V gene are SGHRS and YFSETQ. This CDR3 contains 15 residues. The CDR3 nucleotides are TGCGCCAGCAGCGAAAGGACTAGCTCAGAAGATACGCAGTATTTT. Its translation: CASSERTSSEDTQYF.

The J gene is TRBJ2-1, the V gene TRBV11-3; TRBD2 aligns across 16 bases. CDR1 SGHNT and CDR2 YENEEA come from the germline V gene. J was trimmed by 7 bases and V by 5 bases; bases with no gene match: 8. CDR3 length: 17 residues. The CDR3 protein is CASSTGLAGGLANEQFF. CDR3 bases: TGTGCCAGCAGCACGGGACTAGCGGGAGGGCTTGCGAATGAGCAGTTCTTC.

This sequence joins TRBV6-5 and TRBJ1-2; 8 bases align to TRBD1. This CDR3 region has 13 residues. Trimming took 4 bases from V and 7 from J; bases not matched to a gene: 5. The germline CDR1 and CDR2 sequences are MNHEY and SVGAGI. The CDR3 loop reads CASSSLQGVGYTF. CDR3 DNA sequence: TGTGCCAGCAGTTCCCTACAGGGGGTTGGCTACACCTTC.

The chain uses TRBV6-5 and TRBJ1-1; TRBD1 agrees at 8 bases. From germline, CDR1 is MNHEY and CDR2 SVGAGI. This CDR3 is built from 16 residues. Unmatched junction bases numbered 3, after V lost 0 bases and J lost 0 bases. The CDR3 DNA follows: TGTGCCAGCAGTTACTCCCAGGGGGCGGTGAACACTGAAGCTTTCTTT. Protein product: CASSYSQGAVNTEAFF.

A word on this clone: Other DNA sequences from this sample encode an identical CDR3 as well. CDR3 amino acids: CASSPGTSGTYEQYF. The CDR3 DNA sequence: TGTGCCAGCAGCCCGGGGACTAGCGGGACCTACGAGCAGTACTTC. V usage is TRBV5-4 and J usage is TRBJ2-7; 13 nucleotides match TRBD2. The CDR3 is 15 residues long. The J segment lost 2 bases and the V segment lost 4 bases, leaving 3 bases of the junction unmatched. Germline V lookup: CDR1 SGHNT, CDR2 YYREEE (reference sequence).

The CDR3: CASSDTGGNTEAFF. The CDR3 DNA sequence: TGTGCCAGCAGCGACACAGGGGGGAACACTGAAGCTTTCTTT. J is TRBJ1-1 and V is TRBV9; 8 bases map to TRBD1. The J segment lost 1 base and the V segment lost 3 bases, leaving 2 bases of the junction unmatched. This CDR3 comprises 14 residues. Germline CDR1 SGDLS, CDR2 YYNGEE. Based on the CDR3 plus reference TRBV9 and TRBJ1-1, the full variable domain is DSGVTQTPKHLITATGQRVTLRCSPRSGDLSVYWYQQSLDQGLQFLIQYYNGEERAKGNILERFSAQQFPDLHSELNLSSLELGDSALYFCASSDTGGNTEAFFGQGTRLTVV.

The chain links TRBV19 to TRBJ2-4, with TRBD1 as a possible D gene (5 bases). Germline loops: CDR1 LNHDA, CDR2 SQIVND (reference sequence). The CDR3 sequence is 13 residues long. V lost 1 base to trimming and J lost 11 bases, with 12 bases between them. CDR3 bases: TGTGCCAGTAGTATAGGGCACAGGTTGTTTCAGTACTTC. Its protein product is CASSIGHRLFQYF.